This section outlines one T cell receptor (beta chain) sequence together with its context. The data were taken from a study of shared T cell receptors in the human thymus. Libraries were prepared by immunoSEQ multiplex PCR; TCRdb keeps only in-frame clonotypes and omits some of them. The table includes roughly 710,000 clones, approximately 85% detected once. Trimming stripped 6 bases from V and 3 bases from J, with 17 bases between. The germline gives CDR1 MNHNS, CDR2 SASEGT. The CDR3 sequence is 15 residues long. This same sample was also part of a study on human thymus T cells. That study reports: Donation was from healthy Finnish infants who were having corrective surgery that addressed congenital heart defects. During corrective heart surgery, resections were taken, and the thymus tissue came from them. Repertoires sampled from thymus and blood appeared biased in V and J gene usage. Related research found strongly overlapping thymic repertoires in unrelated individuals.

This TCR was sampled from a girl younger than two with a congenital heart defect. This chain joins TRBV6-1 and TRBJ1-1; no clear D gene. Material: thymocytes. Here the CDR3 DNA reads TGTGCCAGCAGAAGAACGACTGGCCCTGACACTGAAGCTTTCTTT. This translates into CASRRTTGPDTEAFF.